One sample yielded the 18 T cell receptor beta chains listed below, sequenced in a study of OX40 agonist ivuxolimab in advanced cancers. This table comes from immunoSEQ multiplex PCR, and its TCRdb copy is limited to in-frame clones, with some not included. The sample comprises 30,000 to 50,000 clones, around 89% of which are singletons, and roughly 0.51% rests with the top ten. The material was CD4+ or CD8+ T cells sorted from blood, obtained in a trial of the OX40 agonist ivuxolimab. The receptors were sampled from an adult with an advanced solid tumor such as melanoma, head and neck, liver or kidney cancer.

The DNA of the CDR3 is TGTGCCAGCCTCGCCCCGGGACGGAACACCGGGGAGCTGTTTTTT. This encodes CASLAPGRNTGELFF. The chain couples TRBV13 to TRBJ2-2; D possibly uses TRBD1 or TRBD2 (5 bases each). The V gene's germline CDR1 is PRHDT and CDR2 FYEKMQ (reference sequence). V was pared by 8 bases and J by 1 base, with 14 bases between. The CDR3 has 15 residues.

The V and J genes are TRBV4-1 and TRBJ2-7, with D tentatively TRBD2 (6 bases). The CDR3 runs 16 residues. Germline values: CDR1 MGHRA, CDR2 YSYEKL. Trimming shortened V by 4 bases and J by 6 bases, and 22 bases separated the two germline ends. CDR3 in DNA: TGCGCCAGCAGCCTCCCCCCCTGGGCGGGGTTTGGCGAGCAGTACTTC. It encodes CASSLPPWAGFGEQYF.

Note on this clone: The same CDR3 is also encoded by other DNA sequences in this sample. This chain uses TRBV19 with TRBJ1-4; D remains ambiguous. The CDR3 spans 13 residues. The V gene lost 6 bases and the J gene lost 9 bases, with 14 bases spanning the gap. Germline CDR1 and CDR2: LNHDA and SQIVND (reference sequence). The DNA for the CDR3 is TGTGCCAGTAGCCCCCGAGGGTGGAAAAAACTGTTTTTT. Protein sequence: CASSPRGWKKLFF.

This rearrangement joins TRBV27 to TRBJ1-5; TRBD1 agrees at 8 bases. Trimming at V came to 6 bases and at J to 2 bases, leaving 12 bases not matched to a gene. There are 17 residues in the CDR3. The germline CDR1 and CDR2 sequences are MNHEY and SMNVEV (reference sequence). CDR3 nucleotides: TGTGCCAGCAGATTAAATCAGGGGGCCACGGGCAATCAGCCCCAGCATTTT. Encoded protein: CASRLNQGATGNQPQHF.

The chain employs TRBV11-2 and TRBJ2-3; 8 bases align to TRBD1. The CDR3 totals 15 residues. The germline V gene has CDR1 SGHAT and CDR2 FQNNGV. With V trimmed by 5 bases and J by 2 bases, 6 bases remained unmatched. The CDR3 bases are TGTGCCAGCAGCCCGCGGACAGGGACCACAGATACGCAGTATTTT. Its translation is CASSPRTGTTDTQYF.

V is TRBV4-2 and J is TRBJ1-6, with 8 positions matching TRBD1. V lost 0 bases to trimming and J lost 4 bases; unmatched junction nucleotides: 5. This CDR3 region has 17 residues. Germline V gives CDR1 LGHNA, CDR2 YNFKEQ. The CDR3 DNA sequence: TGTGCCAGCAGCCAAGAAACAGGGGGTGGATATAATTCACCCCTCCACTTT. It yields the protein CASSQETGGGYNSPLHF.

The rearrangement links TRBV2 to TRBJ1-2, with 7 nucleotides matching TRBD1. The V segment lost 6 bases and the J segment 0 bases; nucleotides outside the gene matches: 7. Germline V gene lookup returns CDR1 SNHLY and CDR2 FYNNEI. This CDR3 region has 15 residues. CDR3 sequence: CASSGRDRSNYGYTF. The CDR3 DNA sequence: TGTGCCAGCAGCGGGAGGGACAGATCTAACTATGGCTACACCTTC.

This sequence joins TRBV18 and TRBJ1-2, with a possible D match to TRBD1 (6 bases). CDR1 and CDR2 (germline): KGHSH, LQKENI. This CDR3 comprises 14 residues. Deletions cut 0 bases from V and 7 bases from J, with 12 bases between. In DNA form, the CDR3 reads TGTGCCAGCTCACCACCAAACAGGGCTGGTGGCTACACCTTC. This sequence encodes CASSPPNRAGGYTF.

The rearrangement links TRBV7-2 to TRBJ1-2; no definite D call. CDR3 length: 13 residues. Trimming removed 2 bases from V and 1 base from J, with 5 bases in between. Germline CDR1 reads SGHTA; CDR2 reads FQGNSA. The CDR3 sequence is CASSLQLNYGYTF. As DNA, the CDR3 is TGTGCCAGCAGCTTACAGCTTAACTATGGCTACACCTTC. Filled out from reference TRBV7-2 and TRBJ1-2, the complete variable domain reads GAGVSQSPSNKVTEKGKDVELRCDPISGHTALYWYRQSLGQGLEFLIYFQGNSAPDKSGLPSDRFSAERTGGSVSTLTIQRTQQEDSAVYLCASSLQLNYGYTFGSGTRLTVV.

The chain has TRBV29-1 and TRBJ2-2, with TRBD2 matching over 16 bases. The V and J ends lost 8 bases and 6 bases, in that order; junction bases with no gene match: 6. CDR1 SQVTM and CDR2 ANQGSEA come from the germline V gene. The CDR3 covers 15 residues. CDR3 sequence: CSFPGTSGGAGELFF. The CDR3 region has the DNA TGCAGCTTCCCCGGGACTAGCGGGGGGGCCGGGGAGCTGTTTTTT.

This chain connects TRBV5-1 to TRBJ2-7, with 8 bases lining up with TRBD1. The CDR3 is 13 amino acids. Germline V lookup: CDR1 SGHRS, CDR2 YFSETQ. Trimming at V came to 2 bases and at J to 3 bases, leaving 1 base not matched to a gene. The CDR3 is CASSFDRGYEQYF. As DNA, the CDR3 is TGCGCCAGCAGCTTCGACAGGGGCTACGAGCAGTACTTC.

CDR3 protein: CAPHGSLGNTIYF. The CDR3 coding sequence is TGTGCCCCCCATGGCAGCCTCGGAAACACCATATATTTT. The V gene is TRBV6-1, the J gene TRBJ1-3; D gene unclear. Germline V gene lookup returns CDR1 MNHNS and CDR2 SASEGT. Trimming left V 11 bases short and J 4 bases short, with 15 bases between. This CDR3 region has 13 residues.

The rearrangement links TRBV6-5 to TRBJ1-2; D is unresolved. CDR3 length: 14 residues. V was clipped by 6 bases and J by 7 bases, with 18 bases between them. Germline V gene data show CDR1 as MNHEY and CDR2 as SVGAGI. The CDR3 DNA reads TGTGCCAGCAGCCCCAAATCCAACCGGGGTGGCTACACCTTC. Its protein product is CASSPKSNRGGYTF.

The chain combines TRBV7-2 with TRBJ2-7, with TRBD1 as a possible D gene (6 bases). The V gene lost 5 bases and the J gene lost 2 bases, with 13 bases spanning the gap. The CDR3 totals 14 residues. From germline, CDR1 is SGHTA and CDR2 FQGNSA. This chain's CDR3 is CASSVRTVTYEQYF. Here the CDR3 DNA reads TGTGCCAGCAGCGTGAGGACAGTAACCTACGAGCAGTACTTC.

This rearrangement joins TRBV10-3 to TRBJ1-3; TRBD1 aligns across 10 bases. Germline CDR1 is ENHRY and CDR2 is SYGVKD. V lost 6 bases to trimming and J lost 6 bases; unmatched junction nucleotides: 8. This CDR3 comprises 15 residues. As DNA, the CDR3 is TGTGCCATCAGAAGACAGGGGGCGAATGAAAACACCATATATTTT. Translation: CAIRRQGANENTIYF.

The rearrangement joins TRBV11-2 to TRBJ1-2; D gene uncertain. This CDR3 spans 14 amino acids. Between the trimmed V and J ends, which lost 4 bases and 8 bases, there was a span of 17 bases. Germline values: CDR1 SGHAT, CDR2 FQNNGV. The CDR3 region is CASSSTPASKGYTF. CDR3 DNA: TGTGCCAGCAGCTCAACCCCAGCCTCTAAAGGCTACACCTTC. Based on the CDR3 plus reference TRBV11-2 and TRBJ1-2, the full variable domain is EAGVAQSPRYKIIEKRQSVAFWCNPISGHATLYWYQQILGQGPKLLIQFQNNGVVDDSQLPKDRFSAERLKGVDSTLKIQPAKLEDSAVYLCASSSTPASKGYTFGSGTRLTVV.

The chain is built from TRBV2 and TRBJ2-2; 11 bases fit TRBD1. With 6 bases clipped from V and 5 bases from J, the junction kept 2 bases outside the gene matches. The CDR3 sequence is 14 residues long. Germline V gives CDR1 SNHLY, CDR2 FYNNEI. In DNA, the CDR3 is TGTGCCAGCAGCGGGACAGGGGGGACCGGGGAGCTGTTTTTT. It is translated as CASSGTGGTGELFF.

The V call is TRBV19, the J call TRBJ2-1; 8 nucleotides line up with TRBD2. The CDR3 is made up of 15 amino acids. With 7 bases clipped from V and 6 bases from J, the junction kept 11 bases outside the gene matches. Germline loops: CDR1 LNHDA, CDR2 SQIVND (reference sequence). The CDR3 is CASTVWGTSGNEQFF. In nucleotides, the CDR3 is TGTGCCAGTACCGTATGGGGGACTAGTGGCAATGAGCAGTTCTTC. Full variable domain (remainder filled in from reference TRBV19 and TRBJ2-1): DGGITQSPKYLFRKEGQNVTLSCEQNLNHDAMYWYRQDPGQGLRLIYYSQIVNDFQKGDIAEGYSVSREKKESFPLTVTSAQKNPTAFYLCASTVWGTSGNEQFFGPGTRLTVL.